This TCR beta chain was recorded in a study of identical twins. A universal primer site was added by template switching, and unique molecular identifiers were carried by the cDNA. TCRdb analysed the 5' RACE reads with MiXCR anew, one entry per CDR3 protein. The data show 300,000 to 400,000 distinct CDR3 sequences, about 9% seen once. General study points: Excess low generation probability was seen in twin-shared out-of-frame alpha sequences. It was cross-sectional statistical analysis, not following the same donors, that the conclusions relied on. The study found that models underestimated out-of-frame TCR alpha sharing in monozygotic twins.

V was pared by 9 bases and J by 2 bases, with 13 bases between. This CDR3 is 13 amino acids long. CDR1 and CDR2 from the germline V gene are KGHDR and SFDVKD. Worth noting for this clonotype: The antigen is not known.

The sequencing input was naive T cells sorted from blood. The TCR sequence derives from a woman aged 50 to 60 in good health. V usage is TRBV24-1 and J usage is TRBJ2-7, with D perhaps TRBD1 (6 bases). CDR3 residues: CATVVRQAYEQYF. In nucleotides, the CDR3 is TGTGCCACCGTCGTGAGACAGGCCTACGAGCAGTACTTC.